A selection of T cell receptor beta chains follows, all from one sample in a study of blood T cell repertoires in COVID-19. Sequenced by immunoSEQ multiplex PCR; TCRdb stores in-frame clones only, minus some. The data contain around 300,000 clones, approximately 88% of them singletons. The source material was PBMCs or T cells enriched from blood (not recorded which). These receptors were taken from a man aged 25 to 45 who had recovered from COVID-19. CDR3s include the opening cysteine and the closing phenylalanine or tryptophan. A D gene is named only where the DNA matches it firmly. Expanded clones get a size class; other rows say once, few or many, or leave the size out.

cdr3_length j_call clone_size d_call v_call cdr3_aa cdr3_nt
14 TRBJ2-5 - TRBD1 TRBV19 CASSIGTGQETQYF TGTGCCAGTAGTATAGGGACAGGGCAAGAGACCCAGTACTTC
15 TRBJ2-1 - TRBD1 TRBV5-4 CASSIQGVTYNEQFF TGTGCCAGCAGCATACAGGGGGTGACCTACAATGAGCAGTTCTTC
18 TRBJ2-5 - - TRBV3-1/TRBV3-2 CASSQEGQLRFQQETQYF TGTGCCAGCAGCCAAGAAGGCCAGTTGAGGTTCCAGCAAGAGACCCAGTACTTC
17 TRBJ2-2 - TRBD2 TRBV18 CASPRGGGGARTGELFF TGTGCCAGCCCGCGAGGCGGCGGGGGGGCCCGCACCGGGGAGCTGTTTTTT
13 TRBJ1-2 - - TRBV7-2 CASSSGANYGYTF TGTGCCAGCAGTTCGGGGGCTAACTATGGCTACACCTTC
19 TRBJ1-5 - TRBD1 TRBV10-3 CAISPGQGRLGTGNQPQHF TGTGCCATCAGCCCCGGACAGGGGCGGTTGGGAACTGGCAATCAGCCCCAGCATTTT
18 TRBJ1-1 once - TRBV12-1 CASSFGGRDSALNTEAFF TGTGCCAGCAGCTTTGGGGGCAGGGACTCCGCTCTGAACACTGAAGCTTTCTTT
14 TRBJ1-1 - - TRBV7-9 CASSLGQASSEAFF TGTGCCAGCAGCTTGGGGCAGGCGTCGTCTGAAGCTTTCTTT
14 TRBJ2-5 - - TRBV11-2 CASRRLVGQETQYF TGTGCCAGCAGACGACTAGTTGGTCAAGAGACCCAGTACTTC
13 TRBJ1-2 - - TRBV12-3/TRBV12-4 CASSLNSIYGYTF TGTGCCAGCAGTTTGAACAGCATCTATGGCTACACCTTC
15 TRBJ2-4 - - TRBV6-5 CASSPSSVAKNIQYF TGTGCCAGCAGCCCCTCCTCCGTAGCCAAAAACATTCAGTACTTC
14 TRBJ1-3 - TRBD1 TRBV6-5 CASRRTGSGNTIYF TGTGCCAGCAGGAGGACAGGATCTGGAAACACCATATATTTT
13 TRBJ2-7 once TRBD1 TRBV5-6 CASGTVYSYEQYF TGTGCCAGCGGGACAGTATACTCCTACGAGCAGTACTTC
17 TRBJ2-1 - TRBD2 TRBV11-2 CASSLETSGEWGAEQFF TGTGCCAGCAGCTTAGAGACTAGCGGTGAATGGGGTGCGGAGCAGTTCTTC
16 TRBJ2-7 - TRBD1 TRBV14 CASSQAVRDSSYEQYF TGTGCCAGCAGCCAAGCCGTCCGGGACAGTTCATACGAGCAGTACTTC
15 TRBJ2-2 - TRBD1 TRBV5-1 CASSQGQEKAGELFF TGCGCCAGCAGCCAAGGACAGGAAAAGGCCGGGGAGCTGTTTTTT
14 TRBJ1-1 - TRBD1 TRBV27 CASSPKVDRSEAFF TGTGCCAGCAGCCCAAAGGTGGACAGGAGTGAAGCTTTCTTT